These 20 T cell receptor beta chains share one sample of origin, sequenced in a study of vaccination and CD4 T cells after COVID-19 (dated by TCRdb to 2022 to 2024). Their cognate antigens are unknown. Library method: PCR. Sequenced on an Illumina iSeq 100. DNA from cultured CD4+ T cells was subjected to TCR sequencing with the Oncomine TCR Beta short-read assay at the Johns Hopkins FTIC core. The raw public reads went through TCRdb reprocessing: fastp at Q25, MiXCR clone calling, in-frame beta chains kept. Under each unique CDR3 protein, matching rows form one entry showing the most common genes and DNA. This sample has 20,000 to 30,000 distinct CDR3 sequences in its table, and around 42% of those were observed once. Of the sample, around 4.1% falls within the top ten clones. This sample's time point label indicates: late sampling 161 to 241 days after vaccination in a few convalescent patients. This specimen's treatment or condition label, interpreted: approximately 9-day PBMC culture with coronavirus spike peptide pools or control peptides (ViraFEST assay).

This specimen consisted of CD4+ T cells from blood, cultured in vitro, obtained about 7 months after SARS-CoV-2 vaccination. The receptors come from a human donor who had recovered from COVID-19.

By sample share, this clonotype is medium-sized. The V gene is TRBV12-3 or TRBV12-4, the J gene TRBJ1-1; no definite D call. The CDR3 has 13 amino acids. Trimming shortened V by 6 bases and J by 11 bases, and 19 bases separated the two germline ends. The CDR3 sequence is CASSFLQGGRAFF. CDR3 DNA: TGTGCCAGCAGCTTCCTACAAGGAGGGAGGGCTTTCTTT.

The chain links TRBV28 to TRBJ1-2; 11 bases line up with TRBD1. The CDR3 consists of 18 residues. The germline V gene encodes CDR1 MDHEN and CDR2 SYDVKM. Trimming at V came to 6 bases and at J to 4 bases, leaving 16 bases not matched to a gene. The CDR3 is CASRQRTGGRNLGYGYTF. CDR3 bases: TGTGCCAGCAGGCAAAGGACAGGGGGCAGAAACCTTGGCTATGGCTACACCTTC.

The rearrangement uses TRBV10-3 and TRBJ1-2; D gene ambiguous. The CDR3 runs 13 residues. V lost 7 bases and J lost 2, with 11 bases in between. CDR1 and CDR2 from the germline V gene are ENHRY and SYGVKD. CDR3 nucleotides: TGTGCCATCAATCCGGGCGAGAACTATGGCTACACCTTC. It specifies CAINPGENYGYTF.

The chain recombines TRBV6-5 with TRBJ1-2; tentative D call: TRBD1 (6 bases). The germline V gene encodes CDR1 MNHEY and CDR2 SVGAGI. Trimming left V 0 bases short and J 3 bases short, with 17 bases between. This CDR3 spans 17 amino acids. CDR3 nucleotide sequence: TGTGCCAGCAGTTACTCGTCATTCGGACAGTCAGACTATGGCTACACCTTC. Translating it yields CASSYSSFGQSDYGYTF.

Here the CDR3 reads CASSYSQALNQPQHF. The CDR3 region has the DNA TGTGCCAGCAGTTACTCACAGGCACTTAATCAGCCCCAGCATTTT. V is TRBV6-5 and J is TRBJ1-5; D may be TRBD1 (5 bases). The V gene's germline CDR1 is MNHEY and CDR2 SVGAGI. V dropped 0 bases and J dropped 4 bases, with 10 bases sitting between them. The CDR3 covers 15 residues.

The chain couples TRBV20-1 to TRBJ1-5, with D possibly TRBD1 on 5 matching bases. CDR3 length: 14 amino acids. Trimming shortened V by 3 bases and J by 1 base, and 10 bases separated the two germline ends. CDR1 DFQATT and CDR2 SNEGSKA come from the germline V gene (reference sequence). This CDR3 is CSASAGTSNQPQHF. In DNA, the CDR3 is TGCAGTGCTAGCGCCGGGACGAGCAATCAGCCCCAGCATTTT.

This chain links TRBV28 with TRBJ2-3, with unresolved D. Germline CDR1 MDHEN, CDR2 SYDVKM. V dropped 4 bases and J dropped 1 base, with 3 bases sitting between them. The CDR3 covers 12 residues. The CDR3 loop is CASSYGTDTQYF. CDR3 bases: TGTGCCAGCAGTTACGGCACAGATACGCAGTATTTT.

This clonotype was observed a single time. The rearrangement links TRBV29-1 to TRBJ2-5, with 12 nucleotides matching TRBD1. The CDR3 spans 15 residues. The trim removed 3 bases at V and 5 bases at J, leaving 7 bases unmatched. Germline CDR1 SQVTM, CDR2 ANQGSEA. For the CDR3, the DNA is TGCAGCGTTGAGAGCCGGGACAGGGGGCGGGAGACCCAGTACTTC. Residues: CSVESRDRGRETQYF.

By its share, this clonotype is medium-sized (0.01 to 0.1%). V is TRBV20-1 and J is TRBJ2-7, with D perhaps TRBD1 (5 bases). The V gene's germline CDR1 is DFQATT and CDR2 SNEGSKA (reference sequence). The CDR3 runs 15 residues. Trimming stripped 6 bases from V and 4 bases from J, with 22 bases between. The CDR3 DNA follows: TGCAGTGCGGTAGGGGCTAAGCCCTTATATTACGAGCAGTACTTC. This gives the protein CSAVGAKPLYYEQYF.

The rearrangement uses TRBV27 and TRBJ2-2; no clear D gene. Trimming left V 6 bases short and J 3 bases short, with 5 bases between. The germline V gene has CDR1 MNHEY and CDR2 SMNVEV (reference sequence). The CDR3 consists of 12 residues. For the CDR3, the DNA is TGTGCCAGCAGGGATTACACCGGGGAGCTGTTTTTT. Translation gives CASRDYTGELFF.

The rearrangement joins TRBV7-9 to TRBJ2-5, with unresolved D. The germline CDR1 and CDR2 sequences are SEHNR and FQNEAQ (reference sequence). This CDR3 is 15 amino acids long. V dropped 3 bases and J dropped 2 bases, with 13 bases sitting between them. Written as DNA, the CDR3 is TGTGCCAGCAGCTTTGCGCGAGCTACGCAAGAGACCCAGTACTTC. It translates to CASSFARATQETQYF.

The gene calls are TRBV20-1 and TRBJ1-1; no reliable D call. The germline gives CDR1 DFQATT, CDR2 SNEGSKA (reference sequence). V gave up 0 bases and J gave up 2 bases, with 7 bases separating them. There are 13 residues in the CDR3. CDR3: CSAREDPNTEAFF. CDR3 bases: TGCAGTGCTAGAGAAGACCCAAACACTGAAGCTTTCTTT.

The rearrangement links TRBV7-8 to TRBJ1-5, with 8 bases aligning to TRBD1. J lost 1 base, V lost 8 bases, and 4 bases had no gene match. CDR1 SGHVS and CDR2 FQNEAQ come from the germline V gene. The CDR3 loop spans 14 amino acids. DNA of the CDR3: TGTGCCAGCGGTACAGGGGGAAGCAATCAGCCCCAGCATTTT. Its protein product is CASGTGGSNQPQHF.

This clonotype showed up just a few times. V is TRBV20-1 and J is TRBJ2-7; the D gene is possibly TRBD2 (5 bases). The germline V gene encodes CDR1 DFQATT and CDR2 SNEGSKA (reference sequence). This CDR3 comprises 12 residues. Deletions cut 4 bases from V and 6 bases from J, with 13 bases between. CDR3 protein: CSAKTRTGEQYF. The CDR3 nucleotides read TGCAGTGCTAAAACTAGGACGGGCGAGCAGTACTTC.

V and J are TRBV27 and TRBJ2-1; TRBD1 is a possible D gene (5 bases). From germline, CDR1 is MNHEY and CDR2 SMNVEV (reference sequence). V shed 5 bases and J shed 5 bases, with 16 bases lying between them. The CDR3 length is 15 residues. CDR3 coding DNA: TGTGCCAGCAGTCCCAGGGTCACCGTCAACAATGAGCAGTTCTTC. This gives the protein CASSPRVTVNNEQFF.

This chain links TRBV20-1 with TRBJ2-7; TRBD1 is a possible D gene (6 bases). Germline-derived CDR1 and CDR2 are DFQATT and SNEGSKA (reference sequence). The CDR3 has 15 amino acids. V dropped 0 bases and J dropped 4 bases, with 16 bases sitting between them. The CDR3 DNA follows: TGCAGTGCTAGAGAGAAAAGGGCAGGGGTGTACGAGCAGTACTTC. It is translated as CSAREKRAGVYEQYF.

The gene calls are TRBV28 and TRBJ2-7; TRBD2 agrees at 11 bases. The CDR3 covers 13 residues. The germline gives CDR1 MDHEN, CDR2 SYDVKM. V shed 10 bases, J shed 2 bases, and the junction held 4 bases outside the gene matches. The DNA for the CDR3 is TGTGCCATCTCGACTAGCGGGGCCTACGAGCAGTACTTC. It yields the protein CAISTSGAYEQYF. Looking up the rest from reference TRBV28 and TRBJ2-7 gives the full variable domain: DVKVTQSSRYLVKRTGEKVFLECVQDMDHENMFWYRQDPGLGLRLIYFSYDVKMKEKGDIPEGYSVSREKKERFSLILESASTNQTSMYLCAISTSGAYEQYFGPGTRLTVT.

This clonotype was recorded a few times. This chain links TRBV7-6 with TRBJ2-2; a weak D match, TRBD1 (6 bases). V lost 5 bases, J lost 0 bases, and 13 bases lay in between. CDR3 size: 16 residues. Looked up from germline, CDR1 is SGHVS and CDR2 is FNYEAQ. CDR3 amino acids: CASSLRTDSNTGELFF. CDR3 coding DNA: TGTGCCAGCAGCCTACGGACAGATTCGAACACCGGGGAGCTGTTTTTT. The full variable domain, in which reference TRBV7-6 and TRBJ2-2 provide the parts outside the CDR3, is GAGVSQSPRYKVTKRGQDVALRCDPISGHVSLYWYRQALGQGPEFLTYFNYEAQQDKSGLPNDRFSAERPEGSISTLTIQRTEQRDSAMYRCASSLRTDSNTGELFFGEGSRLTVL.

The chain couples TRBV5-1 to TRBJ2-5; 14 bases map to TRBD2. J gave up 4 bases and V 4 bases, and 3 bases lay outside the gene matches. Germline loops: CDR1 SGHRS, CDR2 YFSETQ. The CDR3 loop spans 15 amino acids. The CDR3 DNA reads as TGCGCCAGCAGCACCGGACTAGCGGGAGGAGAGACCCAGTACTTC. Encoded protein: CASSTGLAGGETQYF.

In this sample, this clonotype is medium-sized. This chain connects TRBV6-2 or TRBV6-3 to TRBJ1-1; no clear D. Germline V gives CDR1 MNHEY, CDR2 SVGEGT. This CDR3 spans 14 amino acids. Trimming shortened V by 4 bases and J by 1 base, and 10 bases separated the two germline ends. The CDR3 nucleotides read TGTGCCAGCAGTTTGGCCTGGGGGAACACTGAAGCTTTCTTT. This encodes CASSLAWGNTEAFF.